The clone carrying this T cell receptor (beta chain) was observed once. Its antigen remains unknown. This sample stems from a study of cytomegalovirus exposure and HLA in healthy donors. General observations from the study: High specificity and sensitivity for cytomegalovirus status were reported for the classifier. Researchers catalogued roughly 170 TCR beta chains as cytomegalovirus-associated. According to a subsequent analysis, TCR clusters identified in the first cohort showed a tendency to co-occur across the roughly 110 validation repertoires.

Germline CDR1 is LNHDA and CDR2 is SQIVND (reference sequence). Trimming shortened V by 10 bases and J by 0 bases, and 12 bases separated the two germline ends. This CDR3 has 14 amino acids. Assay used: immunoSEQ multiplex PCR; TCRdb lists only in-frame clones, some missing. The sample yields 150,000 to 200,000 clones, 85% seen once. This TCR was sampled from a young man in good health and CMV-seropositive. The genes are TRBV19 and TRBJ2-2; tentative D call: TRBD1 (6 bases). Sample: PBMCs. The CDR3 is CATKTGANTGELFF. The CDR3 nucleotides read TGTGCCACCAAGACAGGAGCGAACACCGGGGAGCTGTTTTTT. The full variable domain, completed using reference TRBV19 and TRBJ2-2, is DGGITQSPKYLFRKEGQNVTLSCEQNLNHDAMYWYRQDPGQGLRLIYYSQIVNDFQKGDIAEGYSVSREKKESFPLTVTSAQKNPTAFYLCATKTGANTGELFFGEGSRLTVL.